Presented here are 9 T cell receptor beta chains from one specimen sequenced in a study of CD8+ T cells in alopecia areata. RNA was extracted and reverse transcribed into cDNA as the sequencing template. The repertoire was sequenced with immunoSEQ multiplex PCR; TCRdb's copy has only in-frame clones and lacks some. Of a few hundred thousand clones in the sample, just over 55% were seen once. The sample comprised CD8+ T cells sorted from blood. These receptors came from a human donor in good health.

V usage is TRBV27 and J usage is TRBJ1-2, with D hard to call. This CDR3 comprises 13 residues. Trimming removed 2 bases at V and 5 bases at J, with 9 bases between. Germline CDR1 MNHEY, CDR2 SMNVEV (reference sequence). CDR3 protein: CASSLHPYYGYTF. The CDR3 coding sequence is TGTGCCAGCAGTTTACACCCGTATTATGGCTACACCTTC.

This clone was picked up a small number of times. V and J are TRBV19 and TRBJ2-1, with a tentative D call TRBD1 (5 bases). Trimming removed 4 bases at V and 9 bases at J, with 13 bases between. The CDR3 spans 13 residues. The V gene's germline CDR1 is LNHDA and CDR2 SQIVND (reference sequence). CDR3 loop: CASSSLSRGEQFF. CDR3 coding DNA: TGTGCCAGTAGTAGCCTATCAAGGGGTGAGCAGTTCTTC.

This clone was counted only a few times. Other nucleotide sequences in the sample specify the same CDR3. The chain carries TRBV9 and TRBJ1-1; D call uncertain. The germline V and J ends were trimmed by 3 bases and 4 bases, with 4 bases remaining between them. Germline V CDR1 and CDR2: SGDLS, YYNGEE. This CDR3 contains 11 residues. CDR3 nucleotides: TGTGCCAGCAGCGCGGCCACTGAAGCTTTCTTT. This codes for CASSAATEAFF.

This chain connects TRBV4-2 to TRBJ2-5; D might be TRBD1 (5 bases). This CDR3 contains 15 residues. Germline V lookup: CDR1 LGHNA, CDR2 YNFKEQ. The V gene lost 1 base and the J gene lost 1 base, with 10 bases spanning the gap. The CDR3 here is CASSQGPTVQETQYF. Here the CDR3 DNA reads TGTGCCAGCAGCCAAGGTCCGACAGTCCAAGAGACCCAGTACTTC.

V and J are TRBV25-1 and TRBJ1-1; D call uncertain. The CDR3 has 13 amino acids. Looked up from germline, CDR1 is MGHDK and CDR2 is SYGVNS. V shed 6 bases and J shed 4 bases, with 12 bases lying between them. In nucleotides, the CDR3 is TGTGCCAGCAGCCCTGGAGGGCCCACTGAAGCTTTCTTT. Its translation is CASSPGGPTEAFF. Full variable domain (missing parts from reference TRBV25-1 and TRBJ1-1): EADIYQTPRYLVIGTGKKITLECSQTMGHDKMYWYQQDPGMELHLIHYSYGVNSTEKGDLSSESTVSRIRTEHFPLTLESARPSHTSQYLCASSPGGPTEAFFGQGTRLTVV.

The V call is TRBV15, the J call TRBJ2-1, with a possible D match to TRBD1 (6 bases). This CDR3 contains 15 residues. The germline V and J ends were trimmed by 0 bases and 9 bases, with 15 bases remaining between them. CDR1 LNHNV and CDR2 YYDKDF come from the germline V gene (reference sequence). CDR3 loop: CATSRERDTRSEQFF. The DNA of the CDR3 is TGTGCCACCAGCAGAGAGAGGGACACTCGAAGTGAGCAGTTCTTC.

This chain uses TRBV29-1 with TRBJ1-1; TRBD1 matches 7 bases. From germline, CDR1 is SQVTM and CDR2 ANQGSEA. The CDR3 is 12 residues long. The junction had 3 bases not matched to a gene; V was cut back by 3 bases and J by 5 bases. For the CDR3, the DNA is TGCAGCGTTGATCCAGGGGGAACTGAAGCTTTCTTT. This gives the protein CSVDPGGTEAFF.

The chain links TRBV5-6 to TRBJ1-6, with D unclear. Between the trimmed V and J ends, which lost 3 bases and 7 bases, there was a span of 11 bases. Germline values: CDR1 SGHDT, CDR2 YYEEEE. The CDR3 has 14 amino acids. CDR3 DNA: TGTGCCAGCAGCTCCGACACGCTGAATTCACCCCTCCACTTT. It translates to CASSSDTLNSPLHF. The full variable domain, completed using reference TRBV5-6 and TRBJ1-6, is DAGVTQSPTHLIKTRGQQVTLRCSPKSGHDTVSWYQQALGQGPQFIFQYYEEEERQRGNFPDRFSGHQFPNYSSELNVNALLLGDSALYLCASSSDTLNSPLHFGNGTRLTVT.

This rearrangement joins TRBV15 to TRBJ2-3; D tentatively reads TRBD1 or TRBD2 (5 bases each). Deletions cut 4 bases from V and 1 base from J, with 15 bases between. This CDR3 has 16 residues. Germline lookup yields CDR1 LNHNV and CDR2 YYDKDF (reference sequence). This CDR3 reads CATSKRERGGTDTQYF. For the CDR3, the DNA is TGTGCCACCAGCAAGAGGGAGCGAGGGGGCACAGATACGCAGTATTTT. Full variable domain (remainder filled in from reference TRBV15 and TRBJ2-3): DAMVIQNPRYQVTQFGKPVTLSCSQTLNHNVMYWYQQKSSQAPKLLFHYYDKDFNNEADTPDNFQSRRPNTSFCFLDIRSPGLGDTAMYLCATSKRERGGTDTQYFGPGTRLTVL.